The source of this T cell receptor (beta chain) is a study of blood T cell repertoires in COVID-19 (dated by TCRdb to between 2020 and 2021). Regarding the complete study: Collaborator samples came from the United States, Italy and Spain and covered acute and convalescent phases of COVID-19. The material from the prospective study consisted of cDNA or gDNA derived from T cells, B-cell-depleted T cells, or PBMCs. The dataset comprised deeply sampled blood TCRbeta repertoires from subjects exposed to, actively infected with, or recovered from COVID-19. A freely available public database, intended as a resource for researchers studying the immune response to SARS-CoV-2, is where the repertoires were released. The samples were drawn from two sources: the first 160 participants of the ongoing ImmuneRACE study, and 1,200 or so subjects contributed by 6 global collaborators. Nearly every sample came with metadata listing a de-identified subject ID, COVID-19 status, age in years and sex. Where available, HLA class I and class II types were obtained from metadata supplied by the sample provider rather than from assay-based typing.

Here is what the overall study found, with its caveats: The quantity of clinical and demographic metadata differed by source and by participant and was supplied without curation.

The immunoSEQ Assay, a bias-controlled multiplex PCR, was used to amplify TCRbeta CDR3 regions from genomic DNA. The paper's processing steps were these. The number of nucleated cells in each sample was estimated by amplification of reference gene primers within the assay. To quantify the absolute abundance of each unique TCRbeta CDR3 rearrangement, sequence reads were collapsed and filtered. For each sample, productive Simpson clonality was calculated as the square root of Simpson's diversity index over productive rearrangements. Not all clones reach the TCRdb copy of this immuneACCESS table, which keeps in-frame sequences only. Checked studies attribute under half of the gap to unresolved V genes and leave the rest unexplained. For V, J and clone size, that table is used; D and trimming come from the DNA. This sample has nearly 250,000 clones in its table, and about 90% of those were observed once. Jointly, the top ten make up over 0.75% of the sample.

CDR1 SGHRS and CDR2 YFSETQ were looked up in the germline V gene. The CDR3 measures 14 amino acids from cysteine to phenylalanine. The read is trimmed to its CDR3 DNA, 42 bases read in frame from base 1. V gives up 0 bases and J gives up 4 bases, and the segment between their germline ends measures 10 bases. Participants in the prospective study were aged about 18 to 95 years, lived in 20 to 25 United States geographic areas, and enrolled through a virtual design. To assign participants to cohorts, the prospective study relied on clinical history that participants themselves reported in a screening survey and a study questionnaire. A participant counted as exposed if, within 2 weeks of entering the study, that participant had been in contact with someone who had a PCR-confirmed or clinician-diagnosed COVID-19 case. Each participant in the prospective study had whole blood, serum and a nasopharyngeal or oropharyngeal swab collected by mobile phlebotomists. Participants in the prospective study had the option to provide additional blood draws and questionnaires over a roughly 2-month period. Prospective study blood samples were shipped either frozen or at room temperature before DNA extraction.

This clone was detected a few times. Its antigen is currently not known. Base-call qualities are not available, and no considerably larger clone is one nucleotide away. The sample comprised PBMCs or T cells enriched from blood (not recorded which). The chain was built from TRBV5-1 and TRBJ1-1; TRBD1 is a weak D gene call, 5 bases matching. This sequence originates from a man aged 50-60 years who had been exposed to COVID-19. The bases are TGCGCCAGCAGCTTGGGACAGCCAGGCACTGAAGCTTTCTTT. Translated, it gives CASSLGQPGTEAFF. When the CDR3 is completed using the reference TRBV5-1 and TRBJ1-1 genes on either side, the full variable domain is KAGVTQTPRYLIKTRGQQVTLSCSPISGHRSVSWYQQTPGQGLQFLFEYFSETQRNKGNFPGRFSGRQFSNSRSEMNVSTLELGDSALYLCASSLGQPGTEAFFGQGTRLTVV.